A single sample is the source of the 17 T cell receptor beta chains below, sequenced in a study of blood T cell repertoires in COVID-19. Data came from immunoSEQ multiplex PCR; TCRdb stores just in-frame clones and leaves some out. The sample carries 300,000 to 400,000 clones, 80% to 90% recorded once. The sequenced sample consisted of peripheral blood. These receptor sequences come from a woman aged 50 to 60 with COVID-19, enrolled during active disease.

The gene calls are TRBV5-6 and TRBJ2-7; 11 nucleotides match TRBD1. The J segment lost 4 bases and the V segment lost 3 bases, leaving 3 bases of the junction unmatched. The CDR3 spans 14 residues. CDR1 and CDR2 from the germline V gene are SGHDT and YYEEEE. The CDR3 coding sequence is TGTGCCAGCAGCTGGGACAGGGGGAGATACGAGCAGTACTTC. Protein: CASSWDRGRYEQYF.

This clone has just one count. The rearrangement joins TRBV3-1 (or the pseudogene TRBV3-2) to TRBJ2-1; 14 nucleotides line up with TRBD2. Germline CDR1 is LGHDT and CDR2 is YNNKEL (reference sequence). CDR3 length: 18 residues. Losses at the gene ends were 3 bases for V and 4 bases for J; bases not matched to a gene: 8. The CDR3 reads CASSQPGLAGEGYNEQFF. CDR3 sequence (DNA): TGTGCCAGCAGCCAGCCGGGACTAGCGGGAGAGGGGTACAATGAGCAGTTCTTC.

The chain employs TRBV5-1 and TRBJ1-1; 10 positions match TRBD1. The V and J ends lost 5 bases and 5 bases, in that order; junction bases with no gene match: 6. The CDR3 is made up of 14 amino acids. The germline CDR1 and CDR2 sequences are SGHRS and YFSETQ. As DNA, the CDR3 is TGCGCCAGCAGGCGACAGGGGGCTGTTACTGAAGCTTTCTTT. It codes for CASRRQGAVTEAFF.

V and J are TRBV7-2 and TRBJ2-7, with TRBD2 identical over 9 bases. Germline CDR1 reads SGHTA; CDR2 reads FQGNSA. V gave up 2 bases and J gave up 5 bases; unmatched junction bases: 16. The CDR3 is made up of 18 amino acids. The CDR3 loop is CASSLWRLADQQGNEQYF. CDR3 sequence (DNA): TGTGCCAGCAGCTTATGGCGACTAGCGGATCAACAGGGCAACGAGCAGTACTTC.

The V gene is TRBV12-5, the J gene TRBJ1-1, with TRBD1 identical over 7 bases. J gave up 2 bases and V 0 bases, and 6 bases lay outside the gene matches. CDR1 is LGHNT, CDR2 FRNRAP, per germline. The length of the CDR3 is 16 residues. CDR3 nucleotides: TGTGCTAGTGGTTTGGTACCAGGGACAGCAAACACTGAAGCTTTCTTT. Translation gives CASGLVPGTANTEAFF.

The J gene is TRBJ2-7, the V gene TRBV7-2; D may be TRBD1 (6 bases). Per the germline V gene, CDR1 is SGHTA and CDR2 is FQGNSA. CDR3 length: 14 residues. The germline V and J ends were trimmed by 1 base and 6 bases, with 13 bases remaining between them. The CDR3 DNA sequence: TGTGCCAGCAGCTTAGGGCAGGGGCGATTCGAGCAGTACTTC. This sequence encodes CASSLGQGRFEQYF.

This chain links TRBV6-1 with TRBJ2-3; the D is unclear. Germline loops: CDR1 MNHNS, CDR2 SASEGT. The CDR3 totals 16 residues. The V end was cut by 1 base, the J end by 0 bases, with 11 bases between. CDR3 sequence reads: CASSEVRLPSTDTQYF. The CDR3 DNA follows: TGTGCCAGCAGTGAAGTACGTCTACCTAGCACAGATACGCAGTATTTT.

V gene TRBV7-2 combines with J gene TRBJ2-3; D is possibly TRBD2 (7 bases). Germline CDR1 SGHTA, CDR2 FQGNSA. The CDR3 extends over 15 amino acids. V was cut by 4 bases and J by 4 bases, with 15 bases left in between. The CDR3 here is CASSYLGAGADTQYF. The DNA of the CDR3 is TGTGCCAGCAGCTATTTGGGGGCGGGAGCAGATACGCAGTATTTT.

The V gene is TRBV13, the J gene TRBJ1-1; TRBD1 is a possible D gene (6 bases). This CDR3 spans 17 amino acids. V lost 0 bases and J 1 base, leaving 15 bases between the germline ends. CDR1 PRHDT and CDR2 FYEKMQ come from the germline V gene (reference sequence). In DNA, the CDR3 is TGTGCCAGCAGCTTAGGTCAAGACAGGCCTTCGAACACTGAAGCTTTCTTT. Residues: CASSLGQDRPSNTEAFF.

The CDR3 sequence is CASSLVGRQSYEQYF. The CDR3 DNA reads TGTGCCAGCAGCTTGGTTGGCAGGCAGTCCTACGAGCAGTACTTC. J is TRBJ2-7 and V is TRBV5-6; D is unclear. The CDR3 sequence is 15 residues long. Trimming took 0 bases from V and 1 from J, leaving 11 bases between them. The germline gives CDR1 SGHDT, CDR2 YYEEEE.

The sample holds one count of this clone. The gene calls are TRBV19 and TRBJ1-5, with a possible D match to TRBD1 (5 bases). This CDR3 has 16 amino acids. Germline lookup yields CDR1 LNHDA and CDR2 SQIVND (reference sequence). The V and J ends lost 1 base and 0 bases respectively, with 10 bases between them. CDR3 residues: CASSIGGRNSNQPQHF. CDR3 sequence (DNA): TGTGCCAGTAGTATAGGGGGCAGAAATAGCAATCAGCCCCAGCATTTT. Based on the CDR3 plus reference TRBV19 and TRBJ1-5, the full variable domain is DGGITQSPKYLFRKEGQNVTLSCEQNLNHDAMYWYRQDPGQGLRLIYYSQIVNDFQKGDIAEGYSVSREKKESFPLTVTSAQKNPTAFYLCASSIGGRNSNQPQHFGDGTRLSIL.

The chain joins TRBV19 to TRBJ2-1, with 10 bases lining up with TRBD1. Germline-derived CDR1 and CDR2 are LNHDA and SQIVND (reference sequence). The junction had 5 bases not matched to a gene; V was cut back by 8 bases and J by 4 bases. This CDR3 contains 14 residues. DNA of the CDR3: TGTGCCAGTGGTAGGGACAGGGGTTACAATGAGCAGTTCTTC. Translating it yields CASGRDRGYNEQFF.

J is TRBJ2-3 and V is TRBV5-4, with 8 positions matching TRBD2. Germline-derived CDR1 and CDR2 are SGHNT and YYREEE (reference sequence). V dropped 6 bases and J dropped 6; count of bases not matched to a gene: 9. The CDR3 is 14 residues long. CDR3 nucleotide sequence: TGTGCCAGCACCCAGACTAGCGTCTCGGATACGCAGTATTTT. This encodes CASTQTSVSDTQYF.

V is TRBV4-2 and J is TRBJ2-2, with TRBD2 matching 11 bases. The V gene end was trimmed by 0 bases and the J gene end by 2 bases; junction bases not matched to a gene: 2. CDR3 size: 17 residues. In germline, CDR1 is LGHNA, CDR2 YNFKEQ. As DNA, the CDR3 is TGTGCCAGCAGCCAAGAAGGGACTAGCGGAAACACCGGGGAGCTGTTTTTT. This encodes CASSQEGTSGNTGELFF.

The V call is TRBV6-5, the J call TRBJ1-3; the D is unclear. This CDR3 has 12 residues. Germline CDR1 reads MNHEY; CDR2 reads SVGAGI. V dropped 2 bases and J dropped 6 bases, with 5 bases sitting between them. CDR3 coding DNA: TGTGCCAGCAGTTACCCCCAAAACACCATATATTTT. Its protein product is CASSYPQNTIYF.

The count of this clone is one. This sequence joins TRBV30 and TRBJ2-3; TRBD2 matches 7 bases. Germline V gene data show CDR1 as GTSNPN and CDR2 as SVGIG (reference sequence). The length of the CDR3 is 16 residues. Trimming took 2 bases from V and 8 from J; bases not matched to a gene: 16. The CDR3 DNA sequence: TGTGCCTGGAGTCCTTGGGGAGCGGGACGGCGGGGTACGCAGTATTTT. Translating it yields CAWSPWGAGRRGTQYF.

V usage is TRBV27 and J usage is TRBJ1-1, with a tentative D call TRBD1 (5 bases). Germline CDR1 and CDR2: MNHEY and SMNVEV (reference sequence). Deletions cut 5 bases from V and 1 base from J, with 14 bases between. This CDR3 has 15 residues. Here the CDR3 reads CASSPRGSPNTEAFF. CDR3 nucleotide sequence: TGTGCCAGCAGTCCCCGGGGGAGCCCGAACACTGAAGCTTTCTTT.